One and the same sample provided the 2 T cell receptor beta chains below, sequenced in a study of T cell clusters in autoimmune cytopenias. TRB rearrangements were amplified by touch-down multiplex PCR with mixed TRB-A/B primers. TCRdb re-called the multiplex PCR reads and gives one entry per CDR3 protein, without DNA. With 6,500 to 8,500 distinct CDR3 sequences in the sample, the ten largest clones hold 6%. Roughly 38,000 genome equivalents of blood DNA were amplified for TRB. The sample was peripheral blood. All receptors derive from a human donor with an autoimmune cytopenia or autoimmune hepatitis (not recorded which).

Frequency places this clonotype as medium-sized. This rearrangement joins TRBV5-5 to TRBJ1-2. CDR3 length: 12 amino acids. Per the germline V gene, CDR1 is SGHKS and CDR2 is YYEKEE (reference sequence). Here the CDR3 reads CASSGLNYGYTF. Full variable domain (outside the CDR3, taken from reference TRBV5-5 and TRBJ1-2): DAGVTQSPTHLIKTRGQQVTLRCSPISGHKSVSWYQQVLGQGPQFIFQYYEKEERGRGNFPDRFSARQFPNYSSELNVNALLLGDSALYLCASSGLNYGYTFGSGTRLTVV.

The chain uses TRBV18 and TRBJ2-7. The CDR3 sequence is 13 residues long. Germline V gene data show CDR1 as KGHSH and CDR2 as LQKENI. The CDR3 region is CASSPGSGYEQYF.